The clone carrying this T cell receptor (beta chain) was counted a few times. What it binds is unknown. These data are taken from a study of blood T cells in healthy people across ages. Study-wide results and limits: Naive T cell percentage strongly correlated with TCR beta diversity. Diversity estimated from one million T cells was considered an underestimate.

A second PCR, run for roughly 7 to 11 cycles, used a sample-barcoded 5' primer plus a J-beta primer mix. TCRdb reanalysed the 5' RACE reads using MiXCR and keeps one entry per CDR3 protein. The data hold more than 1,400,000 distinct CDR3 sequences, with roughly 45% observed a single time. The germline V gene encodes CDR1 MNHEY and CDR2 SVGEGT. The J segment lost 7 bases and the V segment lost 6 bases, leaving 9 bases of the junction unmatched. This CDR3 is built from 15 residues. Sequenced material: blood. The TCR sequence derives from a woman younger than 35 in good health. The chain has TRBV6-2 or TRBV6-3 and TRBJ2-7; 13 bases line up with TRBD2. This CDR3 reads CASRRGLAGMSEQYF. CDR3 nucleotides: TGTGCCAGCAGGAGGGGACTAGCGGGAATGAGTGAGCAGTACTTC.